The present T cell receptor beta chain was sequenced within a study of blood T cell repertoires in COVID-19. Background on the study: Samples taken during acute and convalescent COVID-19 were collected in the United States, Italy and Spain.

The V end lost 4 bases, the J end lost 7 bases, and 23 bases lay between the germline ends. Germline V lookup: CDR1 SGHTA, CDR2 FQGNSA. This CDR3 has 16 residues. This table comes from immunoSEQ multiplex PCR, and its TCRdb copy is limited to in-frame clones, with some not included. The sample holds approximately 210,000 clones; 80% to 90% are singletons and the top ten take about 11%. The chain is built from TRBV7-2 and TRBJ2-7, with D possibly being TRBD2 (6 bases). This receptor was identified in a woman older than 75 with COVID-19, enrolled during active disease. The sequencing input was peripheral blood. The CDR3 bases are TGTGCCAGCAGCTCAGGAGGGGCTAGCACCCGGGGGGAGCAGTACTTC. It translates to CASSSGGASTRGEQYF.